The clone carrying this TCR beta chain was detected many times. The data belong to a study of early T cells in non-severe SARS-CoV-2 infection. Across the study: Chains from this unsorted whole-blood bulk RNA could not be paired.

Molecules of cDNA were individually given unique molecular identifiers that were attached to them. TCRdb fed the 5' RACE reads into MiXCR, producing one record per CDR3 protein. The data hold around 84,000 distinct CDR3 sequences, with roughly an eighth observed a single time. This CDR3 region has 12 residues. Germline loops: CDR1 SGHRS, CDR2 YFSETQ. Trimming stripped 1 base from V and 2 bases from J, with 2 bases between. The sequence derives from an adult who was a healthcare worker with PCR-confirmed SARS-CoV-2 infection or an uninfected control (not recorded which). The sequencing input was whole blood. The chain joins TRBV5-1 to TRBJ2-3; D not certain. Here the CDR3 reads CASSLNTDTQYF. CDR3 sequence (DNA): TGCGCCAGCAGCTTGAACACAGATACGCAGTATTTT.